Listed below are T cell receptor beta chains from one sample, sequenced in a study of Ad26.COV2.S vaccination and SARS-CoV-2 variants. Generated by immunoSEQ multiplex PCR, the TCRdb table keeps only in-frame clones and is missing some. The table includes 300,000 to 400,000 clones, around 89% detected once. The starting material was peripheral blood, obtained in a trial of Ad26.COV2.S vaccine versus placebo. The receptors stem from a person between 18 and 65 years old who received the Ad26.COV2.S COVID-19 vaccine or a placebo. The CDR3 runs from the conserved cysteine through the conserved F or W. A D gene is named only where the DNA matches it firmly. Clone size, where shown, is once, few, many, or a class for clones that have expanded.

J gene | D gene | V gene | clone size | CDR3 DNA | CDR3 protein
TRBJ1-3 | NA | TRBV3-1/TRBV3-2 | NA | TGTGCCAGCAGCCAAGGGAGGGTTGCTGGAAACACCATATATTTT | CASSQGRVAGNTIYF
TRBJ1-1 | NA | TRBV25-1 | NA | TGTGCCAGCATCCAACTAGGGGAAGGGGGGACAGCTTTCTTT | CASIQLGEGGTAFF
TRBJ2-3 | NA | TRBV11-3 | NA | TGTGCCAGCAGCCCGGGGGGCTGGGATACGCAGTATTTT | CASSPGGWDTQYF
TRBJ1-1 | NA | TRBV6-2/TRBV6-3 | NA | TGTGCCAGCAGTTACTCGGCAGGGAGGTACACTGAAGCTTTCTTT | CASSYSAGRYTEAFF
TRBJ2-7 | TRBD1 | TRBV6-5 | NA | TGTGCCAGTAAGAGGGACAGTCTGTACTTC | CASKRDSLYF
TRBJ1-5 | NA | TRBV7-4 | NA | TGTGCCAGCAGCTCCCGGACGCAGCCCCAGCATTTT | CASSSRTQPQHF
TRBJ2-1 | NA | TRBV11-3 | NA | TGTGCCAGCAGCCCGGGACTCGCAGGCACCTACAATGAGCAGTTCTTC | CASSPGLAGTYNEQFF
TRBJ2-3 | TRBD1 | TRBV4-3 | NA | TGCGCCAGCAGCCAAGATCTGGGGACAGGCACAGATACGCAGTATTTT | CASSQDLGTGTDTQYF
TRBJ1-4 | NA | TRBV7-8 | NA | TGTGCCAGCAGCTTATCGGGATTTTTCGGAGAAAAACTGTTTTTT | CASSLSGFFGEKLFF
TRBJ2-1 | NA | TRBV11-3 | NA | TGTGCCAGCAGCACAACTAGAAACAATGAGCAGTTCTTC | CASSTTRNNEQFF
TRBJ2-1 | TRBD1 | TRBV27 | NA | TGTGCCAGCAGTGACCGGGACAGGTCTCACAATGAGCAGTTCTTC | CASSDRDRSHNEQFF
TRBJ2-7 | TRBD1 | TRBV7-8 | NA | TGTGCCAGCAGCCCAATTGTGGGACAGGGGTTCGACGAGCAGTACTTC | CASSPIVGQGFDEQYF
TRBJ2-6 | NA | TRBV27 | NA | TGTGCCAGCAGGGAGACTGGGGCCAACGTCCTGACTTTC | CASRETGANVLTF
TRBJ2-3 | NA | TRBV2 | NA | TGTGCCAGCAGGCTGGACCAACGCACAGATACGCAGTATTTT | CASRLDQRTDTQYF
TRBJ1-6 | NA | TRBV3-1/TRBV3-2 | NA | TGTGCCAGCAGCCCCCGGGCAGGGGCCTTGGTTGATTCACCCCTCCACTTT | CASSPRAGALVDSPLHF
TRBJ1-2 | NA | TRBV12-3/TRBV12-4 | NA | TGTGCCAGCAGACGTAACCATGGCTACACCTTC | CASRRNHGYTF
TRBJ1-2 | NA | TRBV6-2/TRBV6-3 | NA | TGTGCCAGCAGTACAGGGAACTATGGCTACACCTTC | CASSTGNYGYTF
TRBJ1-4 | NA | TRBV10-2 | NA | TGCGCCAGCACCTCCCAGGGTGCAACTAATGAAAAACTGTTTTTT | CASTSQGATNEKLFF
TRBJ1-5 | NA | TRBV7-2 | once | TGTGCCAGCAGCTTAGAGTGGCAGGGAGGCAATCAGCCCCAGCATTTT | CASSLEWQGGNQPQHF
TRBJ1-3 | NA | TRBV4-3 | NA | TGCGCCAGCAGCCAGGGGGCAGTCGGAAACACCATATATTTT | CASSQGAVGNTIYF
TRBJ1-2 | NA | TRBV5-5 | NA | TGTGCCAGCAGCTTACCTACAGGATATGGCTACACCTTC | CASSLPTGYGYTF
TRBJ1-6 | TRBD1 | TRBV11-2 | NA | TGTGCCAGCAGCTTAGGACAGGGGAGAAATTCACCCCTCCACTTT | CASSLGQGRNSPLHF
TRBJ1-1 | NA | TRBV6-5 | NA | TGTGCCAGCAGTTTCGGGACTGAAGCTTTCTTT | CASSFGTEAFF
TRBJ2-7 | NA | TRBV6-1 | NA | TGTGCCAGCCGAGCAGGGACACACCTGATCTACGAGCAGTACTTC | CASRAGTHLIYEQYF
TRBJ1-1 | NA | TRBV10-2 | NA | TGCGCCAGCAGTGACGGGACATGGGGTAAGGACACTGAAGCTTTCTTT | CASSDGTWGKDTEAFF
TRBJ1-2 | NA | TRBV5-1 | few | TGCGCCAGCAGCTTGAACATGGCTGGCTACACCTTC | CASSLNMAGYTF
TRBJ2-1 | NA | TRBV7-2 | NA | TGTGCCAGCAGAGAAGTCGGGAGATTGGTCAACAATGAGCAGTTCTTC | CASREVGRLVNNEQFF
TRBJ1-5 | NA | TRBV21-1 | NA | TGTGCCAGCAGCAAATTATTTAATCAGCCCCAGCATTTT | CASSKLFNQPQHF
TRBJ1-2 | NA | TRBV7-3 | NA | TGTGCCAGCAGCACGAGGGTGAACCCCCGAGCCGGCTATGGCTACACCTTC | CASSTRVNPRAGYGYTF
TRBJ1-2 | NA | TRBV30 | NA | TGTGCCTGGACTCGGGGGGACTATGGCTACACCTTC | CAWTRGDYGYTF
TRBJ1-2 | TRBD1 | TRBV6-2/TRBV6-3 | NA | TGTGCCAGCAGTCAAACCCGGGACAGCCCAAACTATGGCTACACCTTC | CASSQTRDSPNYGYTF